The source of this T cell receptor (beta chain) is a study of shared clonotypes between healthy human individuals. Libraries were prepared by immunoSEQ multiplex PCR; TCRdb keeps only in-frame clonotypes and omits some of them. Among 2 million to 3 million clones listed, approximately 93% were seen once. Trimming took 3 bases from V and 0 from J, leaving 9 bases between them. The CDR3 has 15 residues. Germline V gene data show CDR1 as SNHLY and CDR2 as FYNNEI. Input material: naive CD4+ T cells from PBMCs. Indicated subset: CD45RA+ positively selected. The clonotype comes from a man aged 18 to 29 in good health. Some clones in this sample may be carry-over from other donors' samples. The rearrangement uses TRBV2 and TRBJ2-1; D remains unclear. The CDR3 DNA is TGTGCCAGCAGTGACTCGGCGGCCTCCTACAATGAGCAGTTCTTC. It encodes CASSDSAASYNEQFF.